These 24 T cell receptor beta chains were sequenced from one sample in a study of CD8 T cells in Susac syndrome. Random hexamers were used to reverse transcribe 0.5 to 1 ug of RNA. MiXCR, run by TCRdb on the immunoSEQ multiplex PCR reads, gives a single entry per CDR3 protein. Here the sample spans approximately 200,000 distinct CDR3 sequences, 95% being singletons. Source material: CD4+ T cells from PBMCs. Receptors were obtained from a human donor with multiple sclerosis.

CDR3 coding DNA: TGTGCCATCGGGGGAGGGGAGACCCAGTACTTC. Translating it yields CAIGGGETQYF. The gene calls are TRBV28 and TRBJ2-5, with TRBD2 matching over 7 bases. Per germline, CDR1 MDHEN and CDR2 SYDVKM. V lost 10 bases and J lost 5; bases outside the gene matches: 4. This CDR3 comprises 11 residues. Filled out from reference TRBV28 and TRBJ2-5, the complete variable domain reads DVKVTQSSRYLVKRTGEKVFLECVQDMDHENMFWYRQDPGLGLRLIYFSYDVKMKEKGDIPEGYSVSREKKERFSLILESASTNQTSMYLCAIGGGETQYFGPGTRLLVL.

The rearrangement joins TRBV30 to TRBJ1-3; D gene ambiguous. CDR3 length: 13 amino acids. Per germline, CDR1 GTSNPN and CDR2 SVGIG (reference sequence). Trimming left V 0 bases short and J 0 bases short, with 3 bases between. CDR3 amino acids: CAWSVSSGNTIYF. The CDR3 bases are TGTGCCTGGAGTGTTAGCTCTGGAAACACCATATATTTT.

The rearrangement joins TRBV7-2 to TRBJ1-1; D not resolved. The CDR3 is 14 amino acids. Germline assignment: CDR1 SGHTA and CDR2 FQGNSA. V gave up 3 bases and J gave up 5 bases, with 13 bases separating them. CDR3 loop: CASSFMVIGTEAFF. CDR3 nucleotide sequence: TGTGCCAGCAGCTTTATGGTCATAGGGACTGAAGCTTTCTTT. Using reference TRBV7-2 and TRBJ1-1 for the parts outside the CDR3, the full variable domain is GAGVSQSPSNKVTEKGKDVELRCDPISGHTALYWYRQSLGQGLEFLIYFQGNSAPDKSGLPSDRFSAERTGGSVSTLTIQRTQQEDSAVYLCASSFMVIGTEAFFGQGTRLTVV.

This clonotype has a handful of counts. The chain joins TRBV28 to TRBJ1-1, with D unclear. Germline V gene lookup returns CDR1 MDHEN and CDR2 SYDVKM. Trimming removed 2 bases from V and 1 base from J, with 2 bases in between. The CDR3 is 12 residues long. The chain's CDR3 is CASSLPNTEAFF. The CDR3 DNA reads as TGTGCCAGCAGTTTACCGAACACTGAAGCTTTCTTT.

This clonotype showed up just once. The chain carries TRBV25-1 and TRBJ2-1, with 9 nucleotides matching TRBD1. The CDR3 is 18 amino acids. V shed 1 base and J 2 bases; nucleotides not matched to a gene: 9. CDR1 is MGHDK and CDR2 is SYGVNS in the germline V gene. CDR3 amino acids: CASSEWGGGQGAYNEQFF. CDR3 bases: TGTGCCAGCAGTGAATGGGGTGGGGGACAGGGAGCCTACAATGAGCAGTTCTTC.

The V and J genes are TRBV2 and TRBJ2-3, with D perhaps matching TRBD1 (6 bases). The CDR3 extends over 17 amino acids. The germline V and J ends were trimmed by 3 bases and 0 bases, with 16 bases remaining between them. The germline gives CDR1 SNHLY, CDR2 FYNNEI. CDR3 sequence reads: CASSDSRGGASTDTQYF. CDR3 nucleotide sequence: TGTGCCAGCAGTGATTCCCGTGGGGGCGCTAGCACAGATACGCAGTATTTT.

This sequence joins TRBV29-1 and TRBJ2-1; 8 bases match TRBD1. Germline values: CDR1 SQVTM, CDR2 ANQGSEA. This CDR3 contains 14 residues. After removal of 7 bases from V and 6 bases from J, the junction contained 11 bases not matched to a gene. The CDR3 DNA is TGCAGCGCCGGGACCCTCGGGACAGGCAATGAGCAGTTCTTC. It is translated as CSAGTLGTGNEQFF.

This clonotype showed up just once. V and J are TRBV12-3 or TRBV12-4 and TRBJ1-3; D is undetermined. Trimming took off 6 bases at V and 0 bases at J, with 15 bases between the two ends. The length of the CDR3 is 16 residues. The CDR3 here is CASRFLSSASGNTIYF. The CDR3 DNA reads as TGTGCCAGCAGGTTCCTGTCCTCAGCCTCTGGAAACACCATATATTTT.

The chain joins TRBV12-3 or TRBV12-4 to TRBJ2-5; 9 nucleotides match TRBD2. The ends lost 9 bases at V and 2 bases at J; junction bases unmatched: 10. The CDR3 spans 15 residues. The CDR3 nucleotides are TGTGCCAGTCGAAAGGCGGGGGGGAGACAAGAGACCCAGTACTTC. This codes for CASRKAGGRQETQYF.

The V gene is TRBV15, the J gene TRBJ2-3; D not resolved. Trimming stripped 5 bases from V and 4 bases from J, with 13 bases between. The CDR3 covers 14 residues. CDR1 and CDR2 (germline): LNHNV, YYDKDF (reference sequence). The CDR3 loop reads CATSHPALADTQYF. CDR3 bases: TGTGCCACCAGCCATCCGGCACTCGCAGATACGCAGTATTTT.

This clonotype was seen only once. CDR3 coding DNA: TGTGCCAGCAGTTTAATTGGGAGCGGGGGGCGGCGGGAGACCCAGTACTTC. Protein sequence: CASSLIGSGGRRETQYF. The V gene is TRBV27, the J gene TRBJ2-5; 9 nucleotides line up with TRBD2. Trimming removed 2 bases from V and 5 bases from J; junction bases left unmatched: 12. This CDR3 is built from 17 residues. The germline V gene encodes CDR1 MNHEY and CDR2 SMNVEV (reference sequence).

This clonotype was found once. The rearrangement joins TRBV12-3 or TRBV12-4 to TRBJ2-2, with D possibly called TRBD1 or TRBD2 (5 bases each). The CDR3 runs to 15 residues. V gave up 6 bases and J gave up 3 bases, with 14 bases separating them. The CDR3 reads CASSSQGTYTGELFF. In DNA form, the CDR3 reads TGTGCCAGCAGCTCACAAGGGACCTACACCGGGGAGCTGTTTTTT.

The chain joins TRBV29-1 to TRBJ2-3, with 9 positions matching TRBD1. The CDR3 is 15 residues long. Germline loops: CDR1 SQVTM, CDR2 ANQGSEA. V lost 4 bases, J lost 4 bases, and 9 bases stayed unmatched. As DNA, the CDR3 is TGCAGCGTTGTACCGGGACAGGGAAGGCCAGATACGCAGTATTTT. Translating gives CSVVPGQGRPDTQYF.

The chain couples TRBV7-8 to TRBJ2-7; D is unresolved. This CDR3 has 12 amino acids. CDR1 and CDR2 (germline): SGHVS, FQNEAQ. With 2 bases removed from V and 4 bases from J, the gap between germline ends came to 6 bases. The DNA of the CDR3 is TGTGCCAGCAGCTTAATTGGGTACGAGCAGTACTTC. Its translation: CASSLIGYEQYF.

The CDR3 nucleotides are TGTGCCATCAGTGACATGGGCGGGGGTTCTACAGATACGCAGTATTTT. This sequence encodes CAISDMGGGSTDTQYF. This chain links TRBV10-3 with TRBJ2-3, with 7 bases identical to TRBD2. Germline V gene lookup returns CDR1 ENHRY and CDR2 SYGVKD. This CDR3 comprises 16 residues. V dropped 3 bases and J dropped 3; count of bases not matched to a gene: 9.

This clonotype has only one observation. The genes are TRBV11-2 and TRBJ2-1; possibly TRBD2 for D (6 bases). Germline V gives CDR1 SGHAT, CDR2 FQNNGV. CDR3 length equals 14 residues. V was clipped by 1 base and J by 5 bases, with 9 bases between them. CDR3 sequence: CASSLAQRDNEQFF. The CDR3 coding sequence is TGTGCCAGCAGCTTAGCACAGCGGGACAATGAGCAGTTCTTC.

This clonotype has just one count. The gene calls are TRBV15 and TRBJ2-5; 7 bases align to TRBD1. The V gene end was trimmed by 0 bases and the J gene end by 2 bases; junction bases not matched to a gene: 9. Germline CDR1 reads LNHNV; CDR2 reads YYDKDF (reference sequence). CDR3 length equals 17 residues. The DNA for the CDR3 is TGTGCCACCAGCAGAGATAAGGCAGGGGGATATCAAGAGACCCAGTACTTC. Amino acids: CATSRDKAGGYQETQYF.

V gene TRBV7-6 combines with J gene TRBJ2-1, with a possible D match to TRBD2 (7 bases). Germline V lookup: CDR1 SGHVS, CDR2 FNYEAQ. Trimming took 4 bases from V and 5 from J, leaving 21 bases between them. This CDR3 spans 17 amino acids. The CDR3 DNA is TGTGCCAGCAGCTCCCGACCGGGGGGCAGAAACGACAATGAGCAGTTCTTC. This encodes CASSSRPGGRNDNEQFF.

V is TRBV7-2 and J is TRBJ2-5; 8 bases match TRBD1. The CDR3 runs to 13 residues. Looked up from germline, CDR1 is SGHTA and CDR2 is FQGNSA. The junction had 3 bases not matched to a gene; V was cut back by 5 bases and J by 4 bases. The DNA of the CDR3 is TGTGCCAGCAGCACCGGGACAGGAGAGACCCAGTACTTC. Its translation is CASSTGTGETQYF.

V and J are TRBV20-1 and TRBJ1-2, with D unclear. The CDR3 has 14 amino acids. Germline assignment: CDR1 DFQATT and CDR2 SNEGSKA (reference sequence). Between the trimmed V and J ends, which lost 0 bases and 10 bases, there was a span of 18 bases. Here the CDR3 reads CSARDGGSLLYYTF. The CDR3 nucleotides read TGCAGTGCTAGAGATGGAGGGTCGTTACTGTACTACACCTTC.

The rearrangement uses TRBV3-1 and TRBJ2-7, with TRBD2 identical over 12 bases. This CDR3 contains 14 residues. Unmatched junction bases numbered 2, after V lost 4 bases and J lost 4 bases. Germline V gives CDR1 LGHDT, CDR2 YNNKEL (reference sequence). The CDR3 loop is CASSLGLAGYEQYF. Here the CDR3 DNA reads TGTGCCAGCAGCCTCGGACTAGCGGGGTACGAGCAGTACTTC.

The CDR3 coding sequence is TGTGCCTGGAAGCGGGACAGGGGGCCGTACGAGCAGTACTTC. It encodes CAWKRDRGPYEQYF. The V gene is TRBV30, the J gene TRBJ2-7, with 12 positions matching TRBD1. Germline V lookup: CDR1 GTSNPN, CDR2 SVGIG (reference sequence). CDR3 size: 14 residues. V shed 4 bases, J shed 4 bases, and the junction held 5 bases outside the gene matches.

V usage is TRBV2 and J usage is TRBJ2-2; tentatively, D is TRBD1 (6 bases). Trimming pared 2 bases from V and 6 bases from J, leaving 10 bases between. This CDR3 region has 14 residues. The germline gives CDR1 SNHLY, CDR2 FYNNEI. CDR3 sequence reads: CASSERGHSGELFF. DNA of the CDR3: TGTGCCAGCAGTGAAAGGGGACACTCCGGGGAGCTGTTTTTT.

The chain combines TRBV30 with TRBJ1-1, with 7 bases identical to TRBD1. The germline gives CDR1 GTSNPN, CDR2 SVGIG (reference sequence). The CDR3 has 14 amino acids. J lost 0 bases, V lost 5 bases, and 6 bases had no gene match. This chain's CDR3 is CAWDREGVNTEAFF. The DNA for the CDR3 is TGTGCCTGGGACAGGGAGGGGGTGAACACTGAAGCTTTCTTT.